Below, one T cell receptor (beta chain) is given with its context. Germline and junction disagree at one end, which may indicate a read error. This record comes from a study of radiation and T cells in renal cell carcinoma. Generated by immunoSEQ multiplex PCR, the TCRdb table keeps only in-frame clones and is missing some. The sample holds 100,000 to 150,000 clones; over 75% are singletons and the top ten take 4.5% to 7%. Noted time point: blood 2 weeks post-SBRT. Treatment denoted: 15 Gy SBRT to primary tumor, nephrectomy 4 weeks later. The patient's renal cell carcinoma had clear cell pathology. The CDR3 covers 10 residues. Germline V gene sequence: CDR1 SNHLY, CDR2 FYNNEI.

Here the sequenced sample was blood, taken from a patient whose treatment included radiotherapy and nephrectomy. The V and J genes are TRBV2 and TRBJ2-7; D is ambiguous. The sequence derives from a man in his fifties or sixties with renal cell carcinoma. The CDR3 nucleotides are TGTGCCAGCACCTCCTCCGAGCAGTACTTC. Translated: CASTSSEQYF.